What follows describes a single T cell receptor beta chain. Antigen unknown. RNA transcripts served as the template for amplifying TCR beta CDR3 regions. First-round RT-PCR with HTBI primers amplified the TCR CDR3 region. TCRdb reprocessed the multiplex PCR reads with MiXCR, giving one entry per CDR3 protein. The sample carries hundreds of thousands of distinct CDR3 sequences, about 15% recorded once. The sample comes from a study of T cells in Graves' hyperthyroidism and ophthalmopathy. Broader study findings: Separation of ophthalmopathy from stable hyperthyroidism was achieved by a 13 V-J model. In the blood, most expanded thyroid clonotypes above 0.001 appeared as well.

The authors took PBMCs from 7.5 to 10 ml fresh peripheral blood. The CDR3 totals 15 residues. Losses at the gene ends were 4 bases for V and 9 bases for J; bases not matched to a gene: 8. The germline V gene encodes CDR1 SGHDT and CDR2 YYEEEE. The clonotype was recovered from a woman aged 40 to 50 with Graves' ophthalmopathy. The chain links TRBV5-6 to TRBJ1-6; 9 bases map to TRBD1. Sequences were obtained from blood. The CDR3 DNA follows: TGTGCCAGCAGCACCTGGGACAGGGAGATTTCACCCCTCCACTTT. Protein sequence: CASSTWDREISPLHF.